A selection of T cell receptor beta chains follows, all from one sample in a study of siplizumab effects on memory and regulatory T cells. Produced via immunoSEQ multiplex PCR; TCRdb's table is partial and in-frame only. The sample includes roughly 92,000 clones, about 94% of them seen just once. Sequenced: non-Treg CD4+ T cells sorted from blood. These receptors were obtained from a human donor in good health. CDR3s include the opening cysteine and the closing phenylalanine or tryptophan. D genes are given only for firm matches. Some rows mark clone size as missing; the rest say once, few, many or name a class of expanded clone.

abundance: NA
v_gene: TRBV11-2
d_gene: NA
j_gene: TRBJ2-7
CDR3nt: TGTGCCAGCCATGAGTCTGGTGGGTTTGAGCAGTACTTC
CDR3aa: CASHESGGFEQYF

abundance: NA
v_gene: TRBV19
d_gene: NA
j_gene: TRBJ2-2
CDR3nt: TGTGCCAGTAGTACCCTCCCCCAGGTACGCACCGGGGAGCTGTTTTTT
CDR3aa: CASSTLPQVRTGELFF

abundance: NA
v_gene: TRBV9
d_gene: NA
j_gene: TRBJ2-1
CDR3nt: TGTGCCAGCAGCGTAGTCGGCTTCTACAATGAGCAGTTCTTC
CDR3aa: CASSVVGFYNEQFF

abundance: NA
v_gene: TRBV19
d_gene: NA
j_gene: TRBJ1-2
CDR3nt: TGTGCCAGTAGTACTGGGACCGCCTCCAACTATGGCTACACCTTC
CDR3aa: CASSTGTASNYGYTF

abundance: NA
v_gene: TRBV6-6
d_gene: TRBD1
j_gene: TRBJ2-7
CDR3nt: TGTGCCAGCATAGACAGGGGCTACGAGCAGTACTTC
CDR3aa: CASIDRGYEQYF

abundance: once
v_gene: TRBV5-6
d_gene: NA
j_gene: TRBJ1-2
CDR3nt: TGTGCCAGCACCTGGGGGGGCCCTGGCTACACCTTC
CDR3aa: CASTWGGPGYTF

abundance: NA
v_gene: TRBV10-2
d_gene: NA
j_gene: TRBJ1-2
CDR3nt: TGCGCCAGCAGTGAGTCAGGGGTAGTAGTTGGCTACACCTTC
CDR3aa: CASSESGVVVGYTF

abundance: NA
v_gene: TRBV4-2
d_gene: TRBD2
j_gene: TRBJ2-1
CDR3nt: TGTGCCAGCAGCCAAGCTAGCGGGGCATACAATGAGCAGTTCTTC
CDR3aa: CASSQASGAYNEQFF

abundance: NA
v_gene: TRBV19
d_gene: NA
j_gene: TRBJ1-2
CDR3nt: TGTGCCAGTAAAGGCTTCTTGGACTCTACCTTC
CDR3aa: CASKGFLDSTF

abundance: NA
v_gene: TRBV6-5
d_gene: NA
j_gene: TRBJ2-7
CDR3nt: TGTGCCAGCAGTCCCTCCGGCGCGGAATCCTACGAGCAGTACTTC
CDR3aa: CASSPSGAESYEQYF

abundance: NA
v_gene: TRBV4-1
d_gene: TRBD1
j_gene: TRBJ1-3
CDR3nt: TGCGCCAGCAGCCAACTAGGGGGCGGTGGAAACACCATATATTTT
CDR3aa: CASSQLGGGGNTIYF

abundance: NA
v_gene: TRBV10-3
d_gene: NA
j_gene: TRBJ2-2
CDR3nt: TGTGCCATTTCACCGAACACCGGGGAGCTGTTTTTT
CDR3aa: CAISPNTGELFF

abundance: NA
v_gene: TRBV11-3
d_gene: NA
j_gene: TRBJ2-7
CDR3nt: TGTGCCAGCAGCTTAATGGTCGCCTCCTACGAGCAGTACTTC
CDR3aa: CASSLMVASYEQYF

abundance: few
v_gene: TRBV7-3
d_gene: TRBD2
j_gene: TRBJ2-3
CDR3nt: TGTGCCAGCAGCCGTAGCGGGGGGCGTACAGATACGCAGTATTTT
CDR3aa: CASSRSGGRTDTQYF

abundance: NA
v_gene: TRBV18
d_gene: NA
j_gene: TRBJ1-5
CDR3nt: TGTGCCAGCTCGGAAGGGGGGCCCGCCCTCAATCAGCCCCAGCATTTT
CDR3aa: CASSEGGPALNQPQHF

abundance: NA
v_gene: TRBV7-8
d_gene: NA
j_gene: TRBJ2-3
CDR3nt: TGTGCCAGCAGCATGGGACTGGAGAAGCTCACGCAGTATTTT
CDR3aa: CASSMGLEKLTQYF

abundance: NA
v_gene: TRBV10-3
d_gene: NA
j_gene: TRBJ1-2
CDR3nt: NA
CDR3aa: CAISVGGGTTPRCTF

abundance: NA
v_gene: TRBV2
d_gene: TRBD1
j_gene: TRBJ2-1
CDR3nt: TGTGCCAGCAAACCACAGGGGGCGGGTAATGAGCAGTTCTTC
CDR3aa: CASKPQGAGNEQFF

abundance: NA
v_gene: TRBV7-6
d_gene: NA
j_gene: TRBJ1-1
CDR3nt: TGTGCCAGCAGCTTAGTATCAGGGCGTGCTGAAGCTTTCTTT
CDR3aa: CASSLVSGRAEAFF

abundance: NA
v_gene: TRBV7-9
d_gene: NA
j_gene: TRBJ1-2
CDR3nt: TGTGCCAGCAGCTTAGATATGCATGGCTACACCTTC
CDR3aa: CASSLDMHGYTF

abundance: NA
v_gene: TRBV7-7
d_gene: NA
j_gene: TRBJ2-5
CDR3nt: TGTGCTAGCAGCCAGGACTTGCTAGGGGAGACCCAGTACTTC
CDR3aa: CASSQDLLGETQYF